This T cell receptor (beta chain) was recorded in a study of CD8+ T cells in alopecia areata. Overall study findings and caveats: There was only one nonresponder, so it was unclear how baseline CD8+ expansion relates to response. A great number of expanded lesional clones endured in scalp and blood during tofacitinib.

Treatment of the sample: oral pan-JAK inhibitor, 5-10 mg twice daily. Cell sorting on a FACSAria was used to separate CD4+ and CD8+ T cells from the PBMCs. Notes on this clone: Its antigen is as yet unknown.

The authors extracted RNA and reverse transcribed it into cDNA as the sequencing template. Profiling relied on immunoSEQ multiplex PCR, and the TCRdb table lists in-frame clones only, not all of them. The sample has roughly 76,000 clones; 29% are singletons. The CDR3 sequence is 11 residues long. Trimming cost V 3 bases and J 9 bases, with 6 bases left between them. Germline V gene data show CDR1 as MNHEY and CDR2 as SMNVEV (reference sequence). The TCR sequence derives from a human donor with alopecia areata. The chain carries TRBV27 and TRBJ2-1, with D unclear. The material was CD8+ T cells sorted from blood, obtained at week 4, from a patient treated with tofacitinib. The CDR3 loop reads CASSFFGEQFF. The CDR3 DNA follows: TGTGCCAGCAGTTTTTTCGGTGAGCAGTTCTTC.